This T cell receptor beta chain originates from a study of blood T cell repertoires in COVID-19. As for the study in general: Some COVID-19 samples were acute and others convalescent; all came from the United States, Italy and Spain. Nucleic acid was either cDNA or gDNA, and it came from T cells, B-cell-depleted T cells, or PBMCs.

About this clone: The same CDR3 also results from other DNA sequences found in this sample.

Trimming removed 1 base from V and 4 bases from J, with 7 bases in between. This CDR3 is 13 amino acids long. Looked up from germline, CDR1 is LGHDT and CDR2 is YNNKEL (reference sequence). As processed by the authors: Quantification of nucleated cells was approximated via reference gene primer amplification. Sequenced by immunoSEQ multiplex PCR; TCRdb stores in-frame clones only, minus some. Clone size and the V and J calls come from that table; the DNA yielded D and trimming. Of about 190,000 clones listed, under 90% are singletons. The chain employs TRBV3-1 (or the pseudogene TRBV3-2) and TRBJ1-2; D uncertain. Specimen: peripheral blood. The TCR sequence derives from a human donor in a cohort sampled during active COVID-19. CDR3 loop: CASSQGAGYGYTF. DNA of the CDR3: TGTGCCAGCAGCCAAGGTGCAGGCTATGGCTACACCTTC.